This TCR beta chain was recovered during a study of T cells in Graves' hyperthyroidism and ophthalmopathy. Overall study: Peripheral blood samples were taken at initial diagnosis, prior to any treatment.

In its sample, this clonotype was seen many times. Its antigen remains unknown. Findings and limits, study-wide: Ophthalmopathy prediction by the model preceded onset by a median about 6.3 months. In the blood, most expanded thyroid clonotypes above 0.001 appeared as well. Separation of ophthalmopathy from stable hyperthyroidism was achieved by a 13 V-J model.

The CDR3 consists of 14 residues. The germline CDR1 and CDR2 sequences are SGHAT and FQNNGV. V dropped 1 base and J dropped 4 bases, with 9 bases sitting between them. Amplification yielded TCR beta CDR3 regions, with RNA transcripts as the source. In the first-round RT-PCR of the TCR CDR3, the HTBI primer set was used. Each CDR3 protein is one row after TCRdb ran MiXCR on the multiplex PCR reads. This table has about 350,000 distinct CDR3 sequences, around 13% appearing once. This TCR derives from a woman in her twenties or thirties with Graves' hyperthyroidism. The sequencing input was blood. The chain carries TRBV11-2 and TRBJ2-3, with D perhaps being TRBD1 or TRBD2 (6 bases each). CDR3 nucleotide sequence: TGTGCCAGCAGCTTAGGAGGGGGGCCAGATACGCAGTATTTT. Translation: CASSLGGGPDTQYF.